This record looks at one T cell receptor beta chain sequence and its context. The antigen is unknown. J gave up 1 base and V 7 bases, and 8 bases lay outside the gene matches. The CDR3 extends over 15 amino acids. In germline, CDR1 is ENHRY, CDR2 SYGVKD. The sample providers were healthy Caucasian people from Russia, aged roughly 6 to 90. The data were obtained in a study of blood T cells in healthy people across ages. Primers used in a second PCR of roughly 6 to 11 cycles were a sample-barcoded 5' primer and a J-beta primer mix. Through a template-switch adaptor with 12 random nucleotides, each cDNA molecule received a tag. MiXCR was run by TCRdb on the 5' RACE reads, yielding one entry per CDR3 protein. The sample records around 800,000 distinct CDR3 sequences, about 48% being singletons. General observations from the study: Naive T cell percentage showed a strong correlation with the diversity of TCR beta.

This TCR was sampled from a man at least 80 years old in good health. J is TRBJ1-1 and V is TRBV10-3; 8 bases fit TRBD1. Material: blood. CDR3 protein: CAINLGQGANTEAFF. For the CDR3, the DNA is TGTGCCATCAATTTAGGGCAGGGGGCGAACACTGAAGCTTTCTTT.